The rows below give T cell receptor beta chains drawn from one sample of a study of blood T cell repertoires in COVID-19. Only in-frame clones appear in the TCRdb table, and some are missing; sequencing was by immunoSEQ multiplex PCR. The table includes roughly 220,000 clones, around 87% detected once. Source material: peripheral blood. These receptors came from a man between 60 and 75 years old with acute or convalescent COVID-19. CDR3s include the opening cysteine and the closing phenylalanine or tryptophan. The D gene is left open where the match is weak. Part of the rows lack a size; the others show once, few, many or a class for expanded clones.

D gene: TRBD1; clone size: -; CDR3 length: 14; V gene: TRBV18; J gene: TRBJ2-7; CDR3 protein: CASSPAARGQEQYF; CDR3 DNA: TGTGCCAGCTCACCAGCCGCCAGGGGGCAAGAGCAGTACTTC
D gene: -; clone size: few; CDR3 length: 14; V gene: TRBV5-1; J gene: TRBJ1-4; CDR3 protein: CASSLTGENEKLFF; CDR3 DNA: TGCGCCAGCAGCTTGACAGGAGAGAATGAAAAACTGTTTTTT
D gene: TRBD1; clone size: once; CDR3 length: 16; V gene: TRBV18; J gene: TRBJ1-6; CDR3 protein: CASSSQGGVYNSPLHF; CDR3 DNA: TGTGCCAGCTCATCACAGGGGGGGGTATATAATTCACCCCTCCACTTT
D gene: -; clone size: -; CDR3 length: 14; V gene: TRBV19; J gene: TRBJ1-2; CDR3 protein: CASSIPGVNYGYTF; CDR3 DNA: TGTGCCAGTAGTATTCCAGGGGTCAACTATGGCTACACCTTC
D gene: TRBD1; clone size: -; CDR3 length: 15; V gene: TRBV5-4; J gene: TRBJ1-1; CDR3 protein: CASSANLGQVSEAFF; CDR3 DNA: TGTGCCAGCAGCGCAAACCTCGGACAGGTTTCTGAAGCTTTCTTT
D gene: -; clone size: -; CDR3 length: 11; V gene: TRBV28; J gene: TRBJ2-5; CDR3 protein: CASSDKWLQYF; CDR3 DNA: TGTGCCAGCAGTGACAAATGGCTCCAGTACTTC
D gene: -; clone size: -; CDR3 length: 15; V gene: TRBV5-4; J gene: TRBJ2-7; CDR3 protein: CASSLAGREAHEQYF; CDR3 DNA: TGTGCCAGCAGCTTGGCCGGACGGGAAGCCCACGAGCAGTACTTC
D gene: -; clone size: few; CDR3 length: 14; V gene: TRBV7-2; J gene: TRBJ1-1; CDR3 protein: CASSLGGSATGAFF; CDR3 DNA: TGTGCCAGCAGCTTAGGCGGGAGCGCTACAGGGGCTTTCTTT
D gene: -; clone size: -; CDR3 length: 15; V gene: TRBV19; J gene: TRBJ1-5; CDR3 protein: CASSISGGRNQPQHF; CDR3 DNA: TGTGCCAGTAGTATCTCCGGGGGAAGGAATCAGCCCCAGCATTTT
D gene: -; clone size: once; CDR3 length: 15; V gene: TRBV5-4; J gene: TRBJ2-5; CDR3 protein: CASSLAGVGGETQYF; CDR3 DNA: TGTGCCAGCAGCTTGGCGGGGGTTGGGGGAGAGACCCAGTACTTC
D gene: -; clone size: -; CDR3 length: 14; V gene: TRBV7-9; J gene: TRBJ2-7; CDR3 protein: CASSLVRPGDEQYF; CDR3 DNA: TGTGCCAGCAGCTTAGTTCGACCGGGAGACGAGCAGTACTTC